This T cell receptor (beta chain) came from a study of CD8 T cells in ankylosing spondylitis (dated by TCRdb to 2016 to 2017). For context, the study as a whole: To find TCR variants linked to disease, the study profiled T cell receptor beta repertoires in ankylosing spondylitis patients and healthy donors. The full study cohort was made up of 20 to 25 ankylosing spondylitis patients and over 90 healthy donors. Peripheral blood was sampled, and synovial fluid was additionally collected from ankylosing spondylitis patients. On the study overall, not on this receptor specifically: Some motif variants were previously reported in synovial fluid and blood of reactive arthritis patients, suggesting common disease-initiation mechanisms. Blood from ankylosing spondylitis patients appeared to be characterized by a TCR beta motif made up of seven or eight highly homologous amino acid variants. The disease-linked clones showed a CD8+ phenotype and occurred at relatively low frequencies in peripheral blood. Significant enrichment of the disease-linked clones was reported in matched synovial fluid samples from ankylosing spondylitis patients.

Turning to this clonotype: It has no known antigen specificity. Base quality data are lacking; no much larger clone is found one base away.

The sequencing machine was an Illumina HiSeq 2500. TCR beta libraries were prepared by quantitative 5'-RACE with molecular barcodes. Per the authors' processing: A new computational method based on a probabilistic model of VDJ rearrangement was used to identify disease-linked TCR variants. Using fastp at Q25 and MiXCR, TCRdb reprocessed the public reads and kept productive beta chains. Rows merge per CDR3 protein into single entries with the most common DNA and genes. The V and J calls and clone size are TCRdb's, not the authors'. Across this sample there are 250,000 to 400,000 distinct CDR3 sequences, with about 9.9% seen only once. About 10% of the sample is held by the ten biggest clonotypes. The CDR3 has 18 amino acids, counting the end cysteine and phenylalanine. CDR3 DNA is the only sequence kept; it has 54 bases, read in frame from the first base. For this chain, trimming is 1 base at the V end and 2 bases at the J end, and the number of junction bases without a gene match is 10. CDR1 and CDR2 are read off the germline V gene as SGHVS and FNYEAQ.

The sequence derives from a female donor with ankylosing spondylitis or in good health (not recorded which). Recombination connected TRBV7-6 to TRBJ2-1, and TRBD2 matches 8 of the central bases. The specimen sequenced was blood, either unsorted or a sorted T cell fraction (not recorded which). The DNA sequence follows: TGTGCCAGCAGCTTAGACGTCCCCACTAGCGGAGCCTACAATGAGCAGTTCTTC. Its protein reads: CASSLDVPTSGAYNEQFF.